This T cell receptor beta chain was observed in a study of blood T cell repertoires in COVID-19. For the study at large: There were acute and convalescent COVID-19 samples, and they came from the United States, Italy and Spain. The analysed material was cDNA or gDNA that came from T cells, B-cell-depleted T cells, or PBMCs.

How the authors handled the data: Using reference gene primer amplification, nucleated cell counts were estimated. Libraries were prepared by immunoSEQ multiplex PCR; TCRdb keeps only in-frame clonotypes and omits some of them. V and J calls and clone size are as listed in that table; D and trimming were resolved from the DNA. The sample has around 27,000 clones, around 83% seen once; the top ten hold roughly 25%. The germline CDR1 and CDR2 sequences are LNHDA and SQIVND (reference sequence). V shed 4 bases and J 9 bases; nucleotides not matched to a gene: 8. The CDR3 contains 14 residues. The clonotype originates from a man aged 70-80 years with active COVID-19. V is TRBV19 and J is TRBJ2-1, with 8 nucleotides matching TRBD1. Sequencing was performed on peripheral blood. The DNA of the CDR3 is TGTGCCAGTAGTAAAGCGACAGGGGTCGGTGAGCAGTTCTTC. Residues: CASSKATGVGEQFF.